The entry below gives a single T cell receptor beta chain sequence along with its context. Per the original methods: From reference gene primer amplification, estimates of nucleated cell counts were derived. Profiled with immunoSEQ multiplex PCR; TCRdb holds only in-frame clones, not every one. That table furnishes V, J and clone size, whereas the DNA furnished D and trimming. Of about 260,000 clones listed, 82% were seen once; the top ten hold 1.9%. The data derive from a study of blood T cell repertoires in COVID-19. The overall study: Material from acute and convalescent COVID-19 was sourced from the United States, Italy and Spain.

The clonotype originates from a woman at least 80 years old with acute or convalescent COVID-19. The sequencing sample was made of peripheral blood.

The DNA of the CDR3 is TGTGCCAGCAGTCTAAGCACAGATACGCAGTATTTT. Amino acids: CASSLSTDTQYF. V and J are TRBV6-2 or TRBV6-3 and TRBJ2-3; no definite D call. V gave up 5 bases and J gave up 0 bases, with 3 bases separating them. Germline V gives CDR1 MNHEY, CDR2 SVGEGT. The CDR3 is 12 residues long.